The sequence of this TCR beta chain was determined in a study of blood T cell repertoires in COVID-19. Study-level background: Whether acute or convalescent, the COVID-19 samples came from the United States, Italy and Spain. From T cells, B-cell-depleted T cells, or PBMCs came the material, which was cDNA or gDNA.

This CDR3 has 12 amino acids. Germline CDR1 reads SQVTM; CDR2 reads ANQGSEA. V lost 2 bases to trimming and J lost 8 bases, with 12 bases between them. The repertoire was sequenced with immunoSEQ multiplex PCR; TCRdb's copy has only in-frame clones and lacks some. The sample yields under 300,000 clones, 86% seen once. The chain employs TRBV29-1 and TRBJ1-2; D gene uncertain. This clonotype was sampled from a woman aged 30 to 39 with active or convalescent COVID-19. Sequenced material: peripheral blood. CDR3 nucleotide sequence: TGCAGCGTTGAAAAGGGAGAGCGGGGCTACACCTTC. Translated, it gives CSVEKGERGYTF. The variable domain in full, with the rest retrieved from reference TRBV29-1 and TRBJ1-2, is SAVISQKPSRDICQRGTSLTIQCQVDSQVTMMFWYRQQPGQSLTLIATANQGSEATYESGFVIDKFPISRPNLTFSTLTVSNMSPEDSSIYLCSVEKGERGYTFGSGTRLTVV.